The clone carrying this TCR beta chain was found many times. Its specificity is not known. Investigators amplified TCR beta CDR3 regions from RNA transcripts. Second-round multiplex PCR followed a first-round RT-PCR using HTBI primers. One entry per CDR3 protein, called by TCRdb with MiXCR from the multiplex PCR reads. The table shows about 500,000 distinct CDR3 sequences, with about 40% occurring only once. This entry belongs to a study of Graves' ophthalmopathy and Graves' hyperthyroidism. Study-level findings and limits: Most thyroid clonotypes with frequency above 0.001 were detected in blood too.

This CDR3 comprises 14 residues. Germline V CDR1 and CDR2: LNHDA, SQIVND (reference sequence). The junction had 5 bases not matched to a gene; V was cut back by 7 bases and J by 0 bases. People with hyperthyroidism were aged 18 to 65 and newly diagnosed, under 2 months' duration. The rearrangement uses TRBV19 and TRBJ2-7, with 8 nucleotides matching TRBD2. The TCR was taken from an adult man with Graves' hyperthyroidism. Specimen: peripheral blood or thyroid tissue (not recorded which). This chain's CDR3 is CASTPSGSSYEQYF. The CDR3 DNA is TGTGCCAGTACCCCGAGCGGGAGCTCCTACGAGCAGTACTTC.